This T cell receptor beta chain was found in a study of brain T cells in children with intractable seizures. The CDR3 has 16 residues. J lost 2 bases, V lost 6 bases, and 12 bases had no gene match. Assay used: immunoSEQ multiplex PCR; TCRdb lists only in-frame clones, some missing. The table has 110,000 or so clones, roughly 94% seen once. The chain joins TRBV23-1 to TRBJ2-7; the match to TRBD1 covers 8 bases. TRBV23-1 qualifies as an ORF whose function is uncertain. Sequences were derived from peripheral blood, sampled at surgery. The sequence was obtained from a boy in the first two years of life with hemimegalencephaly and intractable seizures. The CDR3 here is CASRPQGQGTTYEQYF. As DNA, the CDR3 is TGCGCCAGCAGACCCCAAGGACAGGGTACGACCTACGAGCAGTACTTC.